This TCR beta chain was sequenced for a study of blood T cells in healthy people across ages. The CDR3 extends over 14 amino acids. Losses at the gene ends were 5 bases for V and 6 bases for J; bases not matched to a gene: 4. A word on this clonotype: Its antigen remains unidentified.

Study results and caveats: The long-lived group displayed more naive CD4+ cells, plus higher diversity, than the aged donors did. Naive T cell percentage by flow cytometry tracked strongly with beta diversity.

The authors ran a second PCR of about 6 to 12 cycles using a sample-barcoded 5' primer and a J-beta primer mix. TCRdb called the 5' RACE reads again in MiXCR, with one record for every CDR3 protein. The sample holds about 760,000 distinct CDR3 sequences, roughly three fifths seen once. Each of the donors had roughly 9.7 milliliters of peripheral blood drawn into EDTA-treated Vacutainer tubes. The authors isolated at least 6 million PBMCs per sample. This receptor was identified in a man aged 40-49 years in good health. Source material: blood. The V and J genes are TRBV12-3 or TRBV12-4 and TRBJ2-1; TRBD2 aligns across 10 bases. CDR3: CASSRSGGANEQFF. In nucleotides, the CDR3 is TGTGCCAGCAGTAGAAGCGGGGGGGCCAATGAGCAGTTCTTC.